A selection of T cell receptor beta chains follows, all from one sample in a study of cytomegalovirus exposure and HLA in healthy donors. The method was immunoSEQ multiplex PCR; TCRdb's version includes in-frame clones alone and lacks a portion of them. The sample lists 50,000 to 65,000 clones, around 70% occurring once. The sequencing sample was made of PBMCs. These receptors were collected from a man younger than 35 in good health and CMV-seronegative. Both conserved end residues are part of each CDR3. Each record gives: D gene, clone size, V gene, J gene, CDR3 protein, CDR3 DNA. D genes are given only for firm matches. Only part of the rows carry a size: once, few, many, or a class if the clone is expanded.

TRBD1,.,TRBV7-8,TRBJ1-2,CASSLAGTGENYGYTF,TGTGCCAGCAGCTTAGCTGGGACAGGGGAGAACTATGGCTACACCTTC
.,.,TRBV5-4,TRBJ1-2,CASSSYTGLGYGYTF,TGTGCCAGCAGCTCATACACAGGGCTCGGCTATGGCTACACCTTC
TRBD1,.,TRBV13,TRBJ1-4,CASSLGTGGEKLFF,TGTGCCAGCAGCTTAGGGACAGGGGGAGAAAAACTGTTTTTT
.,.,TRBV18,TRBJ1-2,CASSPLDSLYGYTF,TGTGCCAGCTCACCCCTCGACAGCCTCTATGGCTACACCTTC
TRBD2,.,TRBV6-6,TRBJ2-3,CAITAGGTDTQYF,TGTGCCATCACAGCGGGAGGCACGGATACGCAGTATTTT
TRBD1,.,TRBV7-6,TRBJ2-5,CASSPRTGVETQYF,TGTGCCAGCAGCCCTCGGACAGGGGTGGAGACCCAGTACTTC
.,once,TRBV30,TRBJ1-2,CAWSVHPLATF,TGTGCCTGGAGTGTACACCCCCTCGCCACCTTC
TRBD2,.,TRBV5-4,TRBJ2-1,CASSLGTSGRTGYNEQFF,TGTGCCAGCAGCTTGGGGACTAGCGGGAGGACGGGATACAATGAGCAGTTCTTC
TRBD2,.,TRBV7-9,TRBJ2-7,CASSLWPSGRDEQYF,TGTGCCAGCAGCTTATGGCCTAGCGGGAGAGATGAGCAGTACTTC
.,.,TRBV28,TRBJ2-7,CASSRPDGNSYEQYF,TGTGCCAGCAGCCGCCCAGACGGGAACTCCTACGAGCAGTACTTC
.,.,TRBV29-1,TRBJ1-1,CSVEWGGTEAFF,TGCAGCGTTGAGTGGGGAGGTACTGAAGCTTTCTTT
.,.,TRBV18,TRBJ1-4,CASSPWTVGSEKLFF,TGTGCCAGCTCACCTTGGACAGTAGGAAGTGAAAAACTGTTTTTT
.,.,TRBV28,TRBJ1-1,CASSPAEGRDEAFF,TGTGCCAGCAGCCCCGCGGAGGGACGGGATGAAGCTTTCTTT
.,.,TRBV27,TRBJ1-5,CASSLISGQPQHF,TGTGCCAGCAGTTTAATATCCGGTCAGCCCCAGCATTTT
TRBD1,few,TRBV6-5,TRBJ1-1,CAVTDRVTEAFF,TGTGCAGTAACGGACAGGGTCACTGAAGCTTTCTTT
.,once,TRBV18,TRBJ1-5,CASSASGQFNQPQHF,TGTGCCAGCTCTGCTAGTGGACAGTTCAATCAGCCCCAGCATTTT
.,few,TRBV28,TRBJ2-1,CASSFTEQFF,TGTGCCAGCAGTTTTACAGAGCAGTTCTTC
TRBD1,once,TRBV4-2,TRBJ1-4,CASSNGQGSVEKLFF,TGTGCCAGCAGCAACGGACAGGGGTCGGTTGAAAAACTGTTTTTT
.,.,TRBV4-3,TRBJ2-3,CASSRGTFSSTDTQYF,TGCGCCAGCAGTAGAGGGACTTTCTCTAGCACAGATACGCAGTATTTT
.,few,TRBV4-2,TRBJ2-7,CASSQGGGPSEQYF,TGTGCCAGCAGCCAAGGGGGGGGCCCCTCCGAGCAGTACTTC
TRBD1,.,TRBV10-3,TRBJ2-6,CAIRSGQSDSGANVLTF,TGTGCCATCAGGTCGGGACAGTCCGACTCTGGGGCCAACGTCCTGACTTTC
.,few,TRBV7-2,TRBJ2-7,CASSLVSSREQYF,TGTGCCAGCAGCTTAGTTTCGTCGAGGGAGCAGTACTTC
TRBD2,once,TRBV7-2,TRBJ2-1,CASSRGGAYNEQFF,TGTGCCAGCAGCCGCGGGGGGGCCTACAATGAGCAGTTCTTC
.,.,TRBV30,TRBJ2-5,CAWSRGFETQYF,TGTGCCTGGAGTAGAGGGTTTGAGACCCAGTACTTC
.,.,TRBV11-1,TRBJ1-2,CASSPTQGTYYGYTF,TGTGCCAGCAGCCCTACGCAGGGGACATACTATGGCTACACCTTC
.,.,TRBV18,TRBJ2-5,CASSPATAGETQYF,TGTGCCAGCTCACCGGCCACAGCGGGAGAGACCCAGTACTTC
.,.,TRBV7-9,TRBJ1-5,CASSLVTGQPQHF,TGTGCCAGCAGCTTAGTGACAGGCCAGCCCCAGCATTTT
TRBD1,.,TRBV5-4,TRBJ2-7,CASSFSASQGAKEQYF,TGTGCCAGCAGCTTCTCAGCCTCCCAGGGGGCGAAAGAGCAGTACTTC
TRBD1,once,TRBV18,TRBJ1-5,CASSPSQGMGQPQHF,TGTGCCAGCTCACCCTCACAGGGGATGGGACAGCCCCAGCATTTT
.,.,TRBV7-2,TRBJ2-7,CASSLVSGANYEQYF,TGTGCCAGCAGCTTAGTGAGCGGAGCTAACTACGAGCAGTACTTC
TRBD1,.,TRBV25-1,TRBJ1-3,CASSTGVGNTIYF,TGTGCCAGCTCCACAGGGGTCGGAAACACCATATATTTT
.,.,TRBV7-2,TRBJ2-2,CASARWGGDTGELFF,TGTGCCAGCGCCCGCTGGGGCGGAGACACCGGGGAGCTGTTTTTT
TRBD2,.,TRBV19,TRBJ2-1,CASTTGLADNEQFF,TGTGCCAGTACCACGGGACTAGCGGACAATGAGCAGTTCTTC
.,few,TRBV5-1,TRBJ1-4,CASSLQGEKLFF,TGCGCCAGCAGCCTACAGGGCGAAAAACTGTTTTTT
TRBD1,.,TRBV6-1,TRBJ1-1,CASSAGTVSMNTEAFF,TGTGCCAGCAGTGCTGGGACAGTGTCTATGAACACTGAAGCTTTCTTT
.,.,TRBV29-1,TRBJ2-7,CSVELNTGSYEQYF,TGCAGCGTTGAACTGAATACAGGCTCCTACGAGCAGTACTTC
.,.,TRBV11-2,TRBJ2-5,CASSPSFVRLQETQYF,TGTGCCAGCAGCCCAAGCTTTGTCAGACTCCAAGAGACCCAGTACTTC
.,.,TRBV29-1,TRBJ2-7,CSVVGTGAYEQYF,TGCAGCGTTGTGGGGACGGGAGCCTACGAGCAGTACTTC
.,.,TRBV13,TRBJ2-1,CASSASRDEQFF,TGTGCCAGCAGCGCCTCCAGGGATGAGCAGTTCTTC
.,.,TRBV7-9,TRBJ1-2,CASSFFGSSEDGYTF,TGTGCCAGCAGCTTCTTTGGGAGCTCAGAGGATGGCTACACCTTC
TRBD1,few,TRBV4-1,TRBJ2-7,CASSQGQGGSYEQYF,TGCGCCAGCAGCCAGGGACAGGGGGGGTCCTACGAGCAGTACTTC
.,.,TRBV13,TRBJ2-5,CASSRLPVETQYF,TGTGCCAGCAGCAGACTGCCTGTGGAGACCCAGTACTTC
.,.,TRBV6-6,TRBJ2-7,CASSSPDSTHYEQYF,TGTGCCAGCAGTTCCCCGGACTCGACTCACTACGAGCAGTACTTC
.,.,TRBV27,TRBJ1-5,CASSFTSNQPQHF,TGTGCCAGCAGTTTTACCAGTAATCAGCCCCAGCATTTT
TRBD2,once,TRBV7-2,TRBJ2-7,CASSLVSGRVEQYF,TGTGCCAGCAGCTTAGTTAGCGGGAGGGTCGAGCAGTACTTC
.,.,TRBV10-3,TRBJ1-5,CAISATDKGDQPQHF,TGTGCCATCAGCGCCACTGATAAAGGGGATCAGCCCCAGCATTTT
.,.,TRBV10-3,TRBJ2-7,CAIKASAGVQYF,TGTGCCATCAAGGCCAGCGCCGGGGTGCAGTACTTC
TRBD2,.,TRBV4-2,TRBJ2-1,CASSQDSGSDEQFF,TGTGCCAGCAGCCAAGACAGCGGGAGCGATGAGCAGTTCTTC
.,.,TRBV29-1,TRBJ1-2,CSVEAGDGYTF,TGCAGCGTTGAGGCGGGGGATGGCTACACCTTC
.,.,TRBV1,TRBJ1-1,CTSSHRGRLVTEAFF,TGCACCAGCAGCCACAGGGGGCGTCTAGTCACTGAAGCTTTCTTT
.,.,TRBV6-5,TRBJ1-1,CASTYAGDTEAFF,TGTGCCAGCACCTACGCGGGGGACACTGAAGCTTTCTTT
.,.,TRBV19,TRBJ2-2,CASSALEAGELFF,TGTGCCAGTAGTGCGCTAGAGGCCGGGGAGCTGTTTTTT
TRBD2,.,TRBV14,TRBJ2-5,CASSLRTPASGTQETQYF,TGTGCCAGCAGCCTCCGAACCCCCGCTAGCGGGACGCAAGAGACCCAGTACTTC
.,once,TRBV6-5,TRBJ1-2,CASSYSQAYGYTF,TGTGCCAGCAGTTACTCACAGGCCTATGGCTACACCTTC
TRBD1,.,TRBV29-1,TRBJ2-7,CSVEMPGQESYEQYF,TGCAGCGTTGAGATGCCGGGACAGGAGTCCTACGAGCAGTACTTC
TRBD1,.,TRBV30,TRBJ1-3,CAWSPQSRDRGYSGNTIYF,TGTGCCTGGAGTCCTCAGTCCCGGGACAGGGGGTACTCTGGAAACACCATATATTTT
.,.,TRBV16,TRBJ1-5,CASSHDSYRLSNQPQHF,TGTGCCAGCAGCCATGACAGCTACAGGCTTAGCAATCAGCCCCAGCATTTT
TRBD2,.,TRBV7-2,TRBJ2-5,CASSFSLAGGGQETQYF,TGTGCCAGCAGCTTCTCACTAGCGGGAGGGGGACAAGAGACCCAGTACTTC
TRBD1,.,TRBV19,TRBJ1-1,CASREQGPNTEAFF,TGTGCCAGTAGGGAACAGGGGCCGAACACTGAAGCTTTCTTT
.,.,TRBV30,TRBJ1-1,CAHADQGPEAFF,TGTGCCCACGCAGACCAGGGTCCCGAAGCTTTCTTT